Listed here are 26 T cell receptor beta chains from one sample, sequenced in a study of blood T cell repertoires in COVID-19. Profiled with immunoSEQ multiplex PCR; TCRdb holds only in-frame clones, not every one. The table includes 150,000 to 200,000 clones, nearly 85% detected once. Sequencing used peripheral blood. The receptors shown here come from a woman aged 30 to 39 with acute or convalescent COVID-19.

Notes on this clone: An end of the junction differs from the germline gene, which may be a read error. The V call is TRBV20-1, the J call TRBJ1-2; the D gene is possibly TRBD1 (5 bases). The CDR3 loop spans 10 amino acids. CDR1 is DFQATT, CDR2 SNEGSKA, per germline (reference sequence). The CDR3 reads CSASGDSSPF. The CDR3 nucleotides are TGCAGTGCTAGCGGAGACAGTTCCCCCTTC.

This clone was counted only a few times. The chain couples TRBV7-2 to TRBJ1-1; possible D gene TRBD1, 5 bases. V was pared by 2 bases and J by 1 base, with 14 bases between. Germline V lookup: CDR1 SGHTA, CDR2 FQGNSA. This CDR3 comprises 16 residues. The CDR3 bases are TGTGCCAGCAGCTTAAAGGACATCCGGACGAACACTGAAGCTTTCTTT. Protein product: CASSLKDIRTNTEAFF.

The genes are TRBV9 and TRBJ1-4, with D possibly being TRBD1 (5 bases). V was trimmed by 0 bases and J by 2 bases, leaving 8 bases between them. The germline CDR1 and CDR2 sequences are SGDLS and YYNGEE. The CDR3 has 15 residues. CDR3 in DNA: TGTGCCAGCAGCGTAGCCACAGGCACTAATGAAAAACTGTTTTTT. Its protein is CASSVATGTNEKLFF.

The sample holds a few counts of this clone. The genes are TRBV19 and TRBJ1-5, with 9 positions matching TRBD1. The V gene's germline CDR1 is LNHDA and CDR2 SQIVND (reference sequence). J gave up 6 bases and V 6 bases, and 3 bases lay outside the gene matches. The CDR3 sequence is 13 residues long. In nucleotides, the CDR3 is TGTGCCAGTAGGGAGGACAGGGGTCAGCCCCAGCATTTT. Translation gives CASREDRGQPQHF.

The V gene is TRBV28, the J gene TRBJ1-1; tentatively, D is TRBD1 (5 bases). Deletions cut 7 bases from V and 1 base from J, with 10 bases between. This CDR3 comprises 13 residues. Germline V gives CDR1 MDHEN, CDR2 SYDVKM. CDR3 residues: CASMGRGNTEAFF. DNA of the CDR3: TGTGCCAGCATGGGGCGGGGGAACACTGAAGCTTTCTTT. Full variable domain (rest looked up from reference TRBV28 and TRBJ1-1): DVKVTQSSRYLVKRTGEKVFLECVQDMDHENMFWYRQDPGLGLRLIYFSYDVKMKEKGDIPEGYSVSREKKERFSLILESASTNQTSMYLCASMGRGNTEAFFGQGTRLTVV.

This clone appeared a single time. CDR3 sequence reads: CATSRGGLNTEAFF. CDR3 nucleotides: TGTGCCACCAGCAGAGGGGGGCTGAACACTGAAGCTTTCTTT. J is TRBJ1-1 and V is TRBV15; D possibly corresponds to TRBD1 (6 bases). Trimming left V 1 base short and J 0 bases short, with 6 bases between. The length of the CDR3 is 14 residues. CDR1 and CDR2 from the germline V gene are LNHNV and YYDKDF (reference sequence).

The genes are TRBV16 and TRBJ2-3; D gene uncertain. The V gene lost 1 base and the J gene lost 4 bases, with 3 bases spanning the gap. The CDR3 extends over 12 amino acids. CDR1 KGHSY and CDR2 FQNENV come from the germline V gene. This CDR3 reads CASSQFADTQYF. CDR3 sequence (DNA): TGTGCCAGCAGCCAATTCGCAGATACGCAGTATTTT.

This clone was observed a few times. For the CDR3, the DNA is TGTGCCAGCAGTCCCGGGACTGGGACGATAGAGCAGTTCTTC. Residues: CASSPGTGTIEQFF. This chain joins TRBV27 and TRBJ2-1, with D possibly TRBD2 on 6 matching bases. Germline V gene data show CDR1 as MNHEY and CDR2 as SMNVEV (reference sequence). The CDR3 loop spans 14 amino acids. Trimming pared 5 bases from V and 10 bases from J, leaving 18 bases between.

The chain has TRBV18 and TRBJ1-1, with TRBD1 matching over 10 bases. The V segment lost 0 bases and the J segment 11 bases; nucleotides outside the gene matches: 21. The CDR3 runs 19 residues. Germline assignment: CDR1 KGHSH and CDR2 LQKENI. Here the CDR3 DNA reads TGTGCCAGCTCACCACCTAGAGATTGGGACAGGGGTGAAATCGACCCTGCTTTCTTT. It encodes CASSPPRDWDRGEIDPAFF. Complete variable domain (other parts from reference TRBV18 and TRBJ1-1): NAGVMQNPRHLVRRRGQEARLRCSPMKGHSHVYWYRQLPEEGLKFMVYLQKENIIDESGMPKERFSAEFPKEGPSILRIQQVVRGDSAAYFCASSPPRDWDRGEIDPAFFGQGTRLTVV.

The V and J genes are TRBV11-2 and TRBJ1-1; TRBD1 might be the D (6 bases). From germline, CDR1 is SGHAT and CDR2 FQNNGV. V lost 4 bases to trimming and J lost 4 bases, with 16 bases between them. The CDR3 runs 15 residues. The CDR3 DNA sequence: TGTGCCAGCAGCTCACTCCGTGGACAGTTCACTGAAGCTTTCTTT. As protein: CASSSLRGQFTEAFF.

The V gene is TRBV6-5, the J gene TRBJ1-3, with 8 positions matching TRBD1. The germline V gene has CDR1 MNHEY and CDR2 SVGAGI. The CDR3 runs 15 residues. The V gene end was trimmed by 6 bases and the J gene end by 3 bases; junction bases not matched to a gene: 7. The CDR3 region has the DNA TGTGCCAGCAGGACAACAGGGGGAATTGGAAACACCATATATTTT. Protein product: CASRTTGGIGNTIYF.

This sequence joins TRBV4-3 and TRBJ2-1, with 8 bases matching TRBD2. With 0 bases clipped from V and 1 base from J, the junction kept 5 bases outside the gene matches. The CDR3 extends over 17 amino acids. Per germline, CDR1 LGHNA and CDR2 YSLEER. The CDR3 here is CASSQEVSGRSYNEQFF. CDR3 bases: TGCGCCAGCAGCCAAGAAGTGAGCGGGAGATCCTACAATGAGCAGTTCTTC.

V gene TRBV7-9 combines with J gene TRBJ1-1; D gene uncertain. Trimming took 5 bases from V and 1 from J, leaving 11 bases between them. The germline gives CDR1 SEHNR, CDR2 FQNEAQ (reference sequence). The CDR3 length is 14 residues. CDR3 sequence reads: CASSRIGWNTEAFF. DNA for the CDR3: TGTGCCAGCAGCCGCATCGGGTGGAACACTGAAGCTTTCTTT.

V usage is TRBV13 and J usage is TRBJ2-7; TRBD1 is a possible D gene (6 bases). The CDR3 is 13 residues long. V lost 5 bases, J lost 6 bases, and 14 bases lay in between. Germline-derived CDR1 and CDR2 are PRHDT and FYEKMQ (reference sequence). This CDR3 reads CASSAIQGVEQYF. The CDR3 DNA reads TGTGCCAGCAGCGCGATACAGGGCGTCGAGCAGTACTTC.

This clone was detected once. The chain recombines TRBV9 with TRBJ2-1; unclear D gene. The germline V and J ends were trimmed by 6 bases and 7 bases, with 17 bases remaining between them. Germline CDR1 SGDLS, CDR2 YYNGEE. The CDR3 sequence is 14 residues long. The CDR3 bases are TGTGCCAGCACCGAGAATTTGCCCGGGAATGAGCAGTTCTTC. Translation gives CASTENLPGNEQFF.

This clone was recorded only once. The CDR3: CASSVLAGVTGELFF. CDR3 DNA sequence: TGTGCCAGCAGTGTGCTAGCGGGAGTCACCGGGGAGCTGTTTTTT. V usage is TRBV6-4 and J usage is TRBJ2-2; 10 bases fit TRBD2. The CDR3 runs 15 residues. Looked up from germline, CDR1 is MRHNA and CDR2 is SNTAGT. The J segment lost 4 bases and the V segment lost 4 bases, leaving 3 bases of the junction unmatched.

The J gene is TRBJ2-2, the V gene TRBV6-6; D unclear. Germline CDR1 reads MNHNY; CDR2 reads SVGAGI (reference sequence). V lost 6 bases and J lost 6, with 11 bases in between. The CDR3 spans 13 residues. The CDR3 DNA reads TGTGCCAGCAGCTTCACAGTGGCCGGGGAGCTGTTTTTT. Protein sequence: CASSFTVAGELFF.

CDR3 nucleotide sequence: TGCAGTGCTAGTATCCGTTCGCGCAATGAAAAACTGTTTTTT. This encodes CSASIRSRNEKLFF. The chain joins TRBV20-1 to TRBJ1-4; unclear D gene. The CDR3 has 14 amino acids. In germline, CDR1 is DFQATT, CDR2 SNEGSKA (reference sequence). The germline V and J ends were trimmed by 3 bases and 5 bases, with 13 bases remaining between them.

The chain employs TRBV18 and TRBJ1-1; tentatively, D is TRBD1 (6 bases). Between the trimmed V and J ends, which lost 5 bases and 0 bases, there was a span of 10 bases. The CDR3 loop spans 14 amino acids. The germline gives CDR1 KGHSH, CDR2 LQKENI. In DNA, the CDR3 is TGTGCCAGCTCAAACAGGGCCATGAACACTGAAGCTTTCTTT. Protein: CASSNRAMNTEAFF.

This clone was detected once. For the CDR3, the DNA is TGTGCCATCAGTGAGACAGGGGACGGAGAGACCCAGTACTTC. Translating gives CAISETGDGETQYF. V and J are TRBV10-3 and TRBJ2-5, with 7 bases identical to TRBD1. Trimming removed 2 bases from V and 4 bases from J; junction bases left unmatched: 4. Germline values: CDR1 ENHRY, CDR2 SYGVKD. The CDR3 has 14 residues.

J is TRBJ1-1 and V is TRBV7-9; D is uncertain. V was trimmed by 0 bases and J by 7 bases, leaving 6 bases between them. CDR3 size: 12 residues. The V gene's germline CDR1 is SEHNR and CDR2 FQNEAQ (reference sequence). DNA of the CDR3: TGTGCCAGCAGCTTAGCAGGCGGTGAAGCTTTCTTT. This codes for CASSLAGGEAFF.

The CDR3: CASSRSGAGTDTQYF. CDR3 sequence (DNA): TGTGCCAGCAGTCGTAGCGGGGCCGGCACAGATACGCAGTATTTT. The rearrangement uses TRBV3-1 (or the pseudogene TRBV3-2) and TRBJ2-3, with 8 bases that match TRBD2. After removal of 6 bases from V and 1 base from J, the junction contained 6 bases not matched to a gene. This CDR3 region has 15 residues. Germline values: CDR1 LGHDT, CDR2 YNNKEL (reference sequence).

A single count supports this clone. The chain carries TRBV10-2 and TRBJ1-5; D might be TRBD1 (5 bases). Per the germline V gene, CDR1 is WSHSY and CDR2 is SAAADI. The ends were cut back, 2 bases at V and 2 bases at J, with 10 bases in the middle. CDR3 length: 15 amino acids. DNA for the CDR3: TGCGCCAGCAGTGAGGCCGACAGAGGCAATCAGCCCCAGCATTTT. Translating gives CASSEADRGNQPQHF.

The J gene is TRBJ2-1, the V gene TRBV18; D may be TRBD1 (6 bases). This CDR3 is 15 amino acids long. V was trimmed by 6 bases and J by 7 bases, leaving 19 bases between them. Germline V CDR1 and CDR2: KGHSH, LQKENI. CDR3 sequence: CASSPTGTRANEQFF. CDR3 sequence (DNA): TGTGCCAGCTCCCCAACAGGGACGCGTGCAAATGAGCAGTTCTTC.

The chain joins TRBV18 to TRBJ1-2, with 8 bases that match TRBD1. This CDR3 contains 11 residues. The junction had 4 bases not matched to a gene; V was cut back by 3 bases and J by 13 bases. Germline CDR1 reads KGHSH; CDR2 reads LQKENI. CDR3 sequence: CASSPGQGGTF. CDR3 coding DNA: TGTGCCAGCTCACCCGGACAGGGAGGCACCTTC.

The chain joins TRBV28 to TRBJ1-6, with 8 bases that match TRBD1. The length of the CDR3 is 16 residues. Germline V lookup: CDR1 MDHEN, CDR2 SYDVKM. V was clipped by 2 bases and J by 10 bases; unmatched bases: 10. The CDR3 region has the DNA TGTGCCAGCAGTTTACGGCAGGGGGCGATAGGGTCACCCCTCCACTTT. Protein: CASSLRQGAIGSPLHF.